The clone carrying this TCR beta chain was found once. No antigen is known for it. The sample has other DNA sequences that encode this CDR3 too. This sample is part of a study of identifying expanded T cells in peripheral blood. Repertoires were generated with immunoSEQ multiplex PCR, while TCRdb's copy carries only in-frame clones and drops some. The top ten clones hold roughly 6% of a sample with some 100,000 clones, around nine tenths of them seen once. Trimming took 2 bases from V and 4 from J, leaving 9 bases between them. CDR1 and CDR2 from the germline V gene are SGHNT and YYREEE (reference sequence). The CDR3 consists of 13 residues. The study, taken as a whole, reports: Clone count variance between approximately two-week samples rose with total template count.

The specimen was blood. The rearrangement joins TRBV5-4 to TRBJ1-1; D is possibly TRBD1 (6 bases). The receptor was derived from a person between 18 and 75 years old in good health. The CDR3 reads CASSLGGSTEAFF. CDR3 in DNA: TGTGCCAGCAGCTTAGGGGGGAGCACTGAAGCTTTCTTT.